This T cell receptor beta chain is drawn from a study of T cells in Graves' hyperthyroidism and ophthalmopathy. The table lists this clonotype with many counts. The antigen is not known. Trimming took 6 bases from V and 7 from J, leaving 19 bases between them. This CDR3 is 14 amino acids long. The germline V gene encodes CDR1 DFQATT and CDR2 SNEGSKA (reference sequence). Researchers amplified the TCR beta CDR3 regions from RNA transcripts. TCR CDR3 regions were first amplified by RT-PCR with HTBI primers. TCRdb analysed the multiplex PCR reads with MiXCR anew, one entry per CDR3 protein. The sample carries 300,000 to 450,000 distinct CDR3 sequences, approximately 13% recorded once. General study points: The model made its ophthalmopathy prediction, and onset followed a median around 6.9 months later.

The source material was blood. The chain has TRBV20-1 and TRBJ2-1, with no clear D. The TCR originated in a woman aged 18 to 35 with Graves' hyperthyroidism. Here the CDR3 reads CSAPHPPWENEQFF. The CDR3 DNA sequence: TGCAGTGCCCCCCACCCCCCTTGGGAAAATGAGCAGTTCTTC.